A single sample is the source of the 5 T cell receptor beta chains below, sequenced in a study of cytomegalovirus exposure and HLA in healthy donors. Both 60 Vbeta primers and 13 Jbeta primers went into the PCR. The protocol was immunoSEQ multiplex PCR, while the TCRdb copy is restricted to in-frame clones and leaves out a portion. Recorded here are about 130,000 clones; the top ten clones represent approximately 2.6%. Sequencing was performed on PBMCs. Receptors originate from a man in his thirties or forties in good health and CMV-seronegative.

The V call is TRBV6-5, the J call TRBJ2-7; 12 nucleotides match TRBD2. The germline V gene encodes CDR1 MNHEY and CDR2 SVGAGI. Germline trimming cut 6 bases from V and 2 bases from J; bases unmatched to any gene: 5. The CDR3 length is 15 residues. CDR3 amino acids: CASRDPSGRAYEQYF. CDR3 nucleotides: TGTGCCAGCAGGGACCCTAGCGGGAGGGCCTACGAGCAGTACTTC.

This chain uses TRBV5-1 with TRBJ1-2; 8 positions agree with TRBD1. This CDR3 is built from 14 residues. V dropped 3 bases and J dropped 2; count of bases not matched to a gene: 3. Germline CDR1 and CDR2: SGHRS and YFSETQ. The CDR3 reads CASSSGTGNYGYTF. In DNA form, the CDR3 reads TGCGCCAGCAGCTCGGGGACAGGCAACTATGGCTACACCTTC.

V and J are TRBV29-1 and TRBJ2-5; D is perhaps TRBD2 (5 bases). This CDR3 has 14 residues. The germline V gene encodes CDR1 SQVTM and CDR2 ANQGSEA. With 1 base removed from V and 4 bases from J, the gap between germline ends came to 13 bases. The DNA for the CDR3 is TGCAGCGTTGAAGGTTGGAGGAGCCCAGAGACCCAGTACTTC. It specifies CSVEGWRSPETQYF.

The chain joins TRBV2 to TRBJ2-3; TRBD2 matches at 11 bases. With 3 bases clipped from V and 0 bases from J, the junction kept 5 bases outside the gene matches. The CDR3 spans 17 residues. The germline V gene encodes CDR1 SNHLY and CDR2 FYNNEI. CDR3 nucleotide sequence: TGTGCCAGCAGTGATCGGACTAGCGGGTTTAGCACAGATACGCAGTATTTT. Its protein product is CASSDRTSGFSTDTQYF.

Comments on this clone: The sample holds other DNA sequences that translate to the same CDR3. The chain employs TRBV5-1 and TRBJ2-2; tentative D call: TRBD2 (6 bases). V dropped 5 bases and J dropped 2 bases, with 10 bases sitting between them. Per the germline V gene, CDR1 is SGHRS and CDR2 is YFSETQ. There are 14 residues in the CDR3. The CDR3 DNA reads TGCGCCAGCAGAGGAGGGCTTAACACCGGGGAGCTGTTTTTT. Amino acids: CASRGGLNTGELFF.